Below are 5 T cell receptor beta chains sequenced from a single sample in a study of vaccination and CD4 T cells after COVID-19. Oncomine TCR Beta short-read sequencing was applied to DNA from cultured CD4+ T cells. TCRdb reanalysed the PCR reads using MiXCR and keeps one entry per CDR3 protein. Of some 15,000 distinct CDR3 sequences listed, around 60% are singletons. The antigens of these receptors remain unknown. Treatment reported: roughly 10-day PBMC culture with coronavirus spike peptide pools or control peptides (ViraFEST assay). The sequencing input was CD4+ T cells from blood, cultured in vitro. The receptors originated from a human donor who had recovered from COVID-19.

J is TRBJ2-1 and V is TRBV12-3 or TRBV12-4; 13 bases match TRBD2. This CDR3 spans 15 amino acids. V was pared by 6 bases and J by 9 bases, with 8 bases of the junction left unmatched. CDR3 DNA: TGTGCCAGCAGCCCTACTAGCGGGAGGGGGCTTGAGCAGTTCTTC. It is translated as CASSPTSGRGLEQFF.

J is TRBJ2-1 and V is TRBV20-1; 8 nucleotides line up with TRBD2. CDR3 size: 15 residues. Germline V gene sequence: CDR1 DFQATT, CDR2 SNEGSKA (reference sequence). Losses at the gene ends were 0 bases for V and 2 bases for J; bases not matched to a gene: 3. CDR3 in amino acids: CSARDRRGAYNEQFF. CDR3 bases: TGCAGTGCTAGAGATAGGCGGGGGGCCTACAATGAGCAGTTCTTC.

This clonotype was seen only a few times. The rearrangement links TRBV19 to TRBJ1-1, with unresolved D. The length of the CDR3 is 13 residues. Between the trimmed V and J ends, which lost 3 bases and 1 base, there was a span of 6 bases. Germline assignment: CDR1 LNHDA and CDR2 SQIVND (reference sequence). In nucleotides, the CDR3 is TGTGCCAGTAGTATCTCGGGGAACACTGAAGCTTTCTTT. This translates into CASSISGNTEAFF.

The J gene is TRBJ1-5, the V gene TRBV20-1; D is possibly TRBD1 (5 bases). The V end was cut by 6 bases, the J end by 7 bases, with 13 bases between. This CDR3 has 12 amino acids. CDR1 and CDR2 from the germline V gene are DFQATT and SNEGSKA (reference sequence). The DNA for the CDR3 is TGCAGTGCCCAGGGTGGTACACAGCCCCAGCATTTT. This translates into CSAQGGTQPQHF.

This clonotype was recorded a few times. The chain employs TRBV11-2 and TRBJ1-6; D possibly corresponds to TRBD1 (5 bases). Looked up from germline, CDR1 is SGHAT and CDR2 is FQNNGV. This CDR3 has 15 residues. Trimming left V 4 bases short and J 7 bases short, with 14 bases between. The CDR3 spells CASSSLGGTNSPLHF. The CDR3, as DNA: TGTGCCAGCAGCTCTCTCGGGGGGACCAATTCACCCCTCCACTTT. Together with reference TRBV11-2 and TRBJ1-6, the CDR3 gives the full variable domain: EAGVAQSPRYKIIEKRQSVAFWCNPISGHATLYWYQQILGQGPKLLIQFQNNGVVDDSQLPKDRFSAERLKGVDSTLKIQPAKLEDSAVYLCASSSLGGTNSPLHFGNGTRLTVT.